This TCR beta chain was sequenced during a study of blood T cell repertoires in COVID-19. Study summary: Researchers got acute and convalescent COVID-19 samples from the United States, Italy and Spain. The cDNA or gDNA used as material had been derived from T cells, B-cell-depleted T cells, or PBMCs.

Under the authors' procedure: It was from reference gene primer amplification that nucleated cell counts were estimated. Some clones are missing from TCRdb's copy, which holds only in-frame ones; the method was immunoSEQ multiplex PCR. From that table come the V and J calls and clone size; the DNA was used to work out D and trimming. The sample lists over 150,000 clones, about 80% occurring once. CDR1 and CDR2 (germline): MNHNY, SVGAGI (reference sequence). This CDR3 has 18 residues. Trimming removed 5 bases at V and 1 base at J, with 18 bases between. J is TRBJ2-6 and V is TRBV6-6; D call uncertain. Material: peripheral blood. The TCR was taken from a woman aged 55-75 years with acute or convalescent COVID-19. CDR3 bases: TGTGCCAGCAGTCCCCCAGGTCCTATGAATTCTGGGGCCAACGTCCTGACTTTC. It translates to CASSPPGPMNSGANVLTF.